This T cell receptor (beta chain) was observed in a study of T-cell reconstitution after alpha-beta-depleted transplantation in children. This clonotype has at least ten counts. What it binds is not known. A TCRbeta library incorporating unique molecular identifiers was prepared. TCRdb re-derived calls from the PCR reads in MiXCR, one entry per CDR3 protein. The sample has roughly 490,000 distinct CDR3 sequences, over 10% seen once. Whole-study findings and limits: Several hundred graft clones that had expanded were reportedly the source of alpha-beta T cells about two months after transplant.

CDR3 length equals 16 residues. Germline-derived CDR1 and CDR2 are SGHTA and FQGNSA. Between the trimmed V and J ends, which lost 1 base and 5 bases, there was a span of 15 bases. The chain recombines TRBV7-2 with TRBJ2-1, with D hard to call. Sequenced here: PBMCs, mostly from graft donor cells, sampled 180 days after TCRalphabeta/CD19-depleted stem cell transplant. The receptor was isolated from a female patient aged 2-15 years who had a stem cell transplant for aplastic anemia, so the T cells may come from the graft donor. CDR3: CASSLGPVWDNNEQFF. CDR3 nucleotide sequence: TGTGCCAGCAGCTTAGGCCCCGTGTGGGATAACAATGAGCAGTTCTTC.